A single sample is the source of the 9 T cell receptor beta chains below, sequenced in a study of cytomegalovirus exposure and HLA in healthy donors. 60 Vbeta and 13 Jbeta primers were used in PCR. TCRdb's copy holds only in-frame clones and misses some; the assay was immunoSEQ multiplex PCR. Of approximately 78,000 clones detected, less than 85% appear once; the ten largest clones hold roughly 2.4%. The specimen sequenced was PBMCs. These receptors originate from a woman aged 50 to 60 in good health and CMV-seronegative.

This chain links TRBV11-3 with TRBJ2-1, with 9 bases identical to TRBD1. J gave up 5 bases and V 1 base, and 0 bases lay outside the gene matches. The CDR3 has 14 residues. Germline CDR1 SGHNT, CDR2 YENEEA. The CDR3 sequence is CASSLGQGDNEQFF. DNA of the CDR3: TGTGCCAGCAGCTTAGGACAGGGGGACAATGAGCAGTTCTTC.

The chain recombines TRBV7-8 with TRBJ1-1; D might be TRBD1 (5 bases). The V gene's germline CDR1 is SGHVS and CDR2 FQNEAQ. V lost 0 bases and J lost 1, with 6 bases in between. The CDR3 contains 14 residues. Here the CDR3 DNA reads TGTGCCAGCAGCTTAGCGGGGGGGAACACTGAAGCTTTCTTT. This translates into CASSLAGGNTEAFF.

This clone was seen just once. The chain joins TRBV7-6 to TRBJ2-2; 7 bases match TRBD2. Germline CDR1 reads SGHVS; CDR2 reads FNYEAQ. The CDR3 runs to 16 residues. Trimming at V came to 8 bases and at J to 5 bases, leaving 14 bases not matched to a gene. CDR3: CASARGGRAWTGELFF. CDR3 DNA: TGTGCCAGCGCCCGGGGAGGGAGGGCTTGGACCGGGGAGCTGTTTTTT.

V and J are TRBV7-3 and TRBJ2-3; D is uncertain. The length of the CDR3 is 14 residues. V shed 0 bases and J shed 7 bases, with 11 bases lying between them. Germline V gives CDR1 SGHTA, CDR2 FQGTGA. CDR3 in DNA: TGTGCCAGCAGCTTAACGGTGGCCTCGCATACGCAGTATTTT. This gives the protein CASSLTVASHTQYF.

The table lists this clone with a count of one. V is TRBV5-1 and J is TRBJ2-2, with TRBD2 as a possible D gene (6 bases). Trimming cost V 4 bases and J 1 base, with 11 bases left between them. The germline V gene has CDR1 SGHRS and CDR2 YFSETQ. The CDR3 covers 15 residues. The CDR3 nucleotides read TGCGCCAGCAGCCTCCAGCGGGTGAACACCGGGGAGCTGTTTTTT. Its translation is CASSLQRVNTGELFF.

This chain connects TRBV7-9 to TRBJ2-3, with a weak D call TRBD2 (5 bases). Germline CDR1 is SEHNR and CDR2 is FQNEAQ (reference sequence). With 5 bases removed from V and 0 bases from J, the gap between germline ends came to 15 bases. The CDR3 covers 16 residues. The CDR3 nucleotides are TGTGCCAGCAGCCCCTGGGAGCGGTCTAGCACAGATACGCAGTATTTT. It translates to CASSPWERSSTDTQYF.

This chain links TRBV14 with TRBJ1-5; 9 nucleotides match TRBD1. This CDR3 spans 19 amino acids. Per the germline V gene, CDR1 is SGHDN and CDR2 is FVKESK. V gave up 0 bases and J gave up 2 bases; unmatched junction bases: 11. CDR3 sequence (DNA): TGTGCCAGCAGCCAAGATCTTGGACAGGGGTATTTTGGCAATCAGCCCCAGCATTTT. This encodes CASSQDLGQGYFGNQPQHF.

The gene calls are TRBV2 and TRBJ1-3, with 8 positions matching TRBD1. The germline gives CDR1 SNHLY, CDR2 FYNNEI. Losses at the gene ends were 6 bases for V and 16 bases for J; bases not matched to a gene: 8. This CDR3 spans 11 amino acids. CDR3 region: CASSAGQVLYF. CDR3 nucleotide sequence: TGTGCCAGCAGCGCGGGACAGGTTTTGTATTTT.

This chain uses TRBV6-5 with TRBJ1-1; TRBD1 matches 7 bases. Losses at the gene ends were 4 bases for V and 1 base for J; bases not matched to a gene: 6. Germline V gene data show CDR1 as MNHEY and CDR2 as SVGAGI. The CDR3 has 15 amino acids. This chain's CDR3 is CASSLTGAGNTEAFF. Here the CDR3 DNA reads TGTGCCAGCAGTTTAACAGGGGCCGGGAACACTGAAGCTTTCTTT.